The 30 T cell receptor beta chains listed next were all sequenced from one sample in a study of blood T cell repertoires in COVID-19. Only in-frame clones appear in the TCRdb table, and some are missing; sequencing was by immunoSEQ multiplex PCR. The sample has 200,000 to 250,000 clones; approximately 80% are singletons. Sequenced sample: peripheral blood. The origin of the receptors is a woman between 45 and 60 years old with acute or convalescent COVID-19.

The J gene is TRBJ2-5, the V gene TRBV19; 13 nucleotides line up with TRBD2. The length of the CDR3 is 15 residues. Looked up from germline, CDR1 is LNHDA and CDR2 is SQIVND (reference sequence). The V gene end was trimmed by 5 bases and the J gene end by 5 bases; junction bases not matched to a gene: 5. The CDR3 loop is CASSSGLAGAETQYF. CDR3 in DNA: TGTGCCAGTAGTTCTGGACTAGCGGGAGCCGAGACCCAGTACTTC. The variable domain in full, completed from reference TRBV19 and TRBJ2-5, reads DGGITQSPKYLFRKEGQNVTLSCEQNLNHDAMYWYRQDPGQGLRLIYYSQIVNDFQKGDIAEGYSVSREKKESFPLTVTSAQKNPTAFYLCASSSGLAGAETQYFGPGTRLLVL.

V and J are TRBV10-3 and TRBJ1-1; TRBD1 might be the D (5 bases). From germline, CDR1 is ENHRY and CDR2 SYGVKD. The CDR3 extends over 14 amino acids. V lost 0 bases to trimming and J lost 7 bases, with 12 bases between them. The CDR3 here is CAISESTGVGEAFF. The CDR3 DNA reads as TGTGCCATCAGTGAGTCGACGGGGGTTGGTGAAGCTTTCTTT.

The rearrangement joins TRBV7-2 to TRBJ2-3; maybe TRBD2 (5 bases). Trimming stripped 5 bases from V and 2 bases from J, with 11 bases between. The germline gives CDR1 SGHTA, CDR2 FQGNSA. The CDR3 is 14 residues long. In DNA form, the CDR3 reads TGTGCCAGCAGCCCCCCGGGGATCACAGATACGCAGTATTTT. It yields the protein CASSPPGITDTQYF.

This sequence joins TRBV19 and TRBJ1-5; 8 bases are shared with TRBD1. The CDR3 is 19 amino acids. CDR1 and CDR2 (germline): LNHDA, SQIVND (reference sequence). V was clipped by 7 bases and J by 1 base; unmatched bases: 18. CDR3 DNA sequence: TGTGCCAGTATACCAAGGGCAGGGGGCCTGGATATGAGCAATCAGCCCCAGCATTTT. Translating it yields CASIPRAGGLDMSNQPQHF.

This chain joins TRBV15 and TRBJ1-4; TRBD1 matches 9 bases. V shed 5 bases, J shed 6 bases, and the junction held 4 bases outside the gene matches. The CDR3 is made up of 14 amino acids. Germline CDR1 and CDR2: LNHNV and YYDKDF (reference sequence). The CDR3 sequence: CATSRRTGDEKLFF. For the CDR3, the DNA is TGTGCCACCAGCCGACGGACAGGGGATGAAAAACTGTTTTTT.

The chain is built from TRBV6-5 and TRBJ2-7; D gene ambiguous. Trimming removed 8 bases at V and 3 bases at J, with 11 bases between. The germline V gene has CDR1 MNHEY and CDR2 SVGAGI. This CDR3 has 12 amino acids. CDR3: CASLIVYYEQYF. CDR3 in DNA: TGTGCCAGCTTAATTGTATACTACGAGCAGTACTTC.

The chain links TRBV28 to TRBJ1-6; the match to TRBD1 covers 12 bases. V trimming: 6 bases; J trimming: 9 bases; junction bases outside the gene matches: 6. Germline values: CDR1 MDHEN, CDR2 SYDVKM. The CDR3 runs 15 residues. The CDR3 protein is CASRIGDRGLSPLHF. Here the CDR3 DNA reads TGTGCCAGCAGGATCGGGGACAGGGGGCTTTCACCCCTCCACTTT.

This clone was seen once. The gene calls are TRBV15 and TRBJ2-5; 8 bases fit TRBD2. From germline, CDR1 is LNHNV and CDR2 YYDKDF (reference sequence). This CDR3 has 18 residues. V was clipped by 5 bases and J by 5 bases; unmatched bases: 19. CDR3 coding DNA: TGTGCCACCAGCCGAGGTCCGGGGATCGGGGGGGTATGGGAGACCCAGTACTTC. This translates into CATSRGPGIGGVWETQYF.

The rearrangement links TRBV5-4 to TRBJ1-6, with 9 bases matching TRBD1. The CDR3 covers 14 residues. Trimming removed 4 bases from V and 10 bases from J; junction bases left unmatched: 6. Germline V CDR1 and CDR2: SGHNT, YYREEE (reference sequence). CDR3 region: CASSKGQGASPLHF. CDR3 coding DNA: TGTGCCAGCAGCAAGGGACAGGGAGCCTCACCCCTCCACTTT.

The rearrangement uses TRBV4-2 and TRBJ2-5, with TRBD2 as a possible D gene (6 bases). Germline-derived CDR1 and CDR2 are LGHNA and YNFKEQ. Deletions cut 3 bases from V and 2 bases from J, with 13 bases between. The CDR3 runs 15 residues. DNA of the CDR3: TGTGCCAGCAGCCAGTCTAAGCGGGCTCAAGAGACCCAGTACTTC. It codes for CASSQSKRAQETQYF.

V and J are TRBV7-2 and TRBJ2-7; 8 bases fit TRBD1. The trim removed 6 bases at V and 1 base at J, leaving 8 bases unmatched. Germline CDR1 SGHTA, CDR2 FQGNSA. There are 15 residues in the CDR3. The CDR3 nucleotides read TGTGCCAGCAGTTCCTACGGGACAGGATCCTACGAGCAGTACTTC. It translates to CASSSYGTGSYEQYF.

The chain uses TRBV11-2 and TRBJ1-3; no reliable D call. This CDR3 region has 15 residues. Trimming left V 4 bases short and J 2 bases short, with 12 bases between. CDR1 is SGHAT and CDR2 is FQNNGV in the germline V gene. Written as DNA, the CDR3 is TGTGCCAGCAGCTCAAGAGGGCCCACTGGAAACACCATATATTTT. It specifies CASSSRGPTGNTIYF.

V and J are TRBV5-1 and TRBJ2-4; TRBD1 aligns across 12 bases. V lost 2 bases and J lost 0; bases outside the gene matches: 15. CDR3 length equals 21 residues. In germline, CDR1 is SGHRS, CDR2 YFSETQ. The CDR3 sequence: CASSFDVGQGAREIAKNIQYF. The CDR3 bases are TGCGCCAGCAGCTTTGATGTGGGACAGGGGGCAAGGGAGATAGCCAAAAACATTCAGTACTTC. The full variable domain, with the rest looked up from reference TRBV5-1 and TRBJ2-4, is KAGVTQTPRYLIKTRGQQVTLSCSPISGHRSVSWYQQTPGQGLQFLFEYFSETQRNKGNFPGRFSGRQFSNSRSEMNVSTLELGDSALYLCASSFDVGQGAREIAKNIQYFGAGTRLSVL.

The chain has TRBV5-5 and TRBJ1-5; 8 nucleotides align to TRBD1. Germline loops: CDR1 SGHKS, CDR2 YYEKEE (reference sequence). This CDR3 has 15 amino acids. J was trimmed by 1 base and V by 4 bases; bases with no gene match: 4. The CDR3 region is CASSTTGGSNQPQHF. CDR3 nucleotides: TGTGCCAGCAGCACCACAGGGGGAAGCAATCAGCCCCAGCATTTT. Full variable domain (outside the CDR3, taken from reference TRBV5-5 and TRBJ1-5): DAGVTQSPTHLIKTRGQQVTLRCSPISGHKSVSWYQQVLGQGPQFIFQYYEKEERGRGNFPDRFSARQFPNYSSELNVNALLLGDSALYLCASSTTGGSNQPQHFGDGTRLSIL.

This chain uses TRBV5-1 with TRBJ1-2, with TRBD1 matching over 7 bases. With 9 bases clipped from V and 1 base from J, the junction kept 3 bases outside the gene matches. Germline V gene lookup returns CDR1 SGHRS and CDR2 YFSETQ. This CDR3 has 12 residues. The CDR3 is CATRDSNYGYTF. In nucleotides, the CDR3 is TGCGCCACCCGGGACAGTAACTATGGCTACACCTTC. The entire variable domain, with the rest obtained from reference TRBV5-1 and TRBJ1-2, is as follows: KAGVTQTPRYLIKTRGQQVTLSCSPISGHRSVSWYQQTPGQGLQFLFEYFSETQRNKGNFPGRFSGRQFSNSRSEMNVSTLELGDSALYLCATRDSNYGYTFGSGTRLTVV.

The rearrangement links TRBV7-2 to TRBJ1-2, with a possible D match to TRBD1 (6 bases). Germline loops: CDR1 SGHTA, CDR2 FQGNSA. The CDR3 length is 14 residues. Deletions cut 5 bases from V and 2 bases from J, with 12 bases between. The CDR3 is CASSPGTPNYGYTF. CDR3 DNA sequence: TGTGCCAGCAGCCCAGGGACACCGAACTATGGCTACACCTTC.

The chain uses TRBV12-1 and TRBJ2-7; the DNA was not compared with TRBD2, the D call given in the table. TRBV12-1 is reported as a pseudogene. The length of the CDR3 is 14 residues. For the CDR3, the DNA is TGTGCCAGCAGCTTGAGCGGGAGTAACGACGAGCAGTACTTC. It is translated as CASSLSGSNDEQYF.

V and J are TRBV7-2 and TRBJ2-1; 8 bases are a match to TRBD2. CDR3 length: 16 amino acids. Per germline, CDR1 SGHTA and CDR2 FQGNSA. J was trimmed by 4 bases and V by 2 bases; bases with no gene match: 7. CDR3 in amino acids: CASSLLGAGGYNEQFF. CDR3 in DNA: TGTGCCAGCAGCTTATTAGGGGCGGGGGGTTACAATGAGCAGTTCTTC.

The J gene is TRBJ1-2, the V gene TRBV7-9; the match to TRBD1 covers 7 bases. Germline CDR1 is SEHNR and CDR2 is FQNEAQ (reference sequence). This CDR3 has 13 amino acids. The V segment lost 5 bases and the J segment 4 bases; nucleotides outside the gene matches: 4. The CDR3 is CASSGGQSYGYTF. CDR3 nucleotides: TGTGCCAGCAGCGGGGGACAGAGCTATGGCTACACCTTC.

V is TRBV5-5 and J is TRBJ1-5; D remains unclear. The CDR3 consists of 14 residues. Germline V gene lookup returns CDR1 SGHKS and CDR2 YYEKEE (reference sequence). With 2 bases removed from V and 0 bases from J, the gap between germline ends came to 6 bases. This CDR3 is CASSFEHSNQPQHF. DNA for the CDR3: TGTGCCAGCAGCTTTGAGCATAGCAATCAGCCCCAGCATTTT.

Worth noting for this clone: An end of the junction differs from the germline gene, which may be a read error. The rearrangement uses TRBV2 and TRBJ2-2; 13 positions match TRBD2. This CDR3 is built from 17 residues. Germline CDR1 SNHLY, CDR2 FYNNEI. The CDR3 nucleotides read TGTGCCAGCAGGGAAGGACTAGCGGGAGATGTCACCGGGGAGCTGTTTTTT. It is translated as CASREGLAGDVTGELFF.

This sequence joins TRBV7-2 and TRBJ1-2; 7 bases are shared with TRBD1. The length of the CDR3 is 14 residues. With 2 bases clipped from V and 4 bases from J, the junction kept 4 bases outside the gene matches. CDR1 and CDR2 (germline): SGHTA, FQGNSA. The CDR3 loop reads CASSLIQGSYGYTF. In DNA form, the CDR3 reads TGTGCCAGCAGCTTAATACAGGGGAGCTATGGCTACACCTTC.

The chain uses TRBV9 and TRBJ1-6; 8 bases map to TRBD1. Per the germline V gene, CDR1 is SGDLS and CDR2 is YYNGEE. CDR3 size: 14 residues. Unmatched junction bases numbered 3, after V lost 0 bases and J lost 10 bases. The CDR3 sequence: CASSVANRGSPLHF. The DNA for the CDR3 is TGTGCCAGCAGCGTAGCGAACAGGGGGTCACCCCTCCACTTT.

The rearrangement joins TRBV7-9 to TRBJ1-5; maybe TRBD1 (6 bases). Germline loops: CDR1 SEHNR, CDR2 FQNEAQ (reference sequence). Trimming stripped 5 bases from V and 5 bases from J, with 10 bases between. The CDR3 sequence is 13 residues long. CDR3 sequence reads: CASSRGQYQPQHF. DNA for the CDR3: TGTGCCAGCAGCCGCGGACAGTATCAGCCCCAGCATTTT.

The gene calls are TRBV6-2 or TRBV6-3 and TRBJ2-1, with 9 bases aligning to TRBD2. The CDR3 runs to 17 residues. The V and J ends lost 4 bases and 0 bases, in that order; junction bases with no gene match: 7. From germline, CDR1 is MNHEY and CDR2 SVGEGT. The CDR3 region has the DNA TGTGCCAGCAGTTGGACTAGCGCCTTTTTCTCCTACAATGAGCAGTTCTTC. Residues: CASSWTSAFFSYNEQFF.

The chain links TRBV5-1 to TRBJ2-7; possible D gene TRBD1, 5 bases. The length of the CDR3 is 15 residues. Germline lookup yields CDR1 SGHRS and CDR2 YFSETQ. V dropped 2 bases and J dropped 3 bases, with 15 bases sitting between them. CDR3 sequence reads: CASSLNSGFRYEQYF. As DNA, the CDR3 is TGCGCCAGCAGCTTAAATTCAGGGTTTCGCTACGAGCAGTACTTC.

The rearrangement joins TRBV3-1 (or the pseudogene TRBV3-2) to TRBJ1-1; 12 nucleotides align to TRBD1. The CDR3 spans 14 residues. The J segment lost 5 bases and the V segment lost 5 bases, leaving 3 bases of the junction unmatched. Germline loops: CDR1 LGHDT, CDR2 YNNKEL (reference sequence). This CDR3 is CASSGTGGVTEAFF. For the CDR3, the DNA is TGTGCCAGCAGCGGGACAGGGGGCGTGACTGAAGCTTTCTTT.

The rearrangement joins TRBV11-3 to TRBJ2-7; 10 nucleotides agree with TRBD1. Germline assignment: CDR1 SGHNT and CDR2 YENEEA. This CDR3 spans 15 amino acids. Trimming removed 5 bases from V and 6 bases from J; junction bases left unmatched: 10. For the CDR3, the DNA is TGTGCCAGCAGCCTGTTCCGACAGGGGGCGGGCGAGCAGTACTTC. This encodes CASSLFRQGAGEQYF.

The chain couples TRBV9 to TRBJ2-7; 14 bases agree with TRBD2. The ends lost 0 bases at V and 4 bases at J; junction bases unmatched: 18. This CDR3 spans 21 amino acids. Germline V gene lookup returns CDR1 SGDLS and CDR2 YYNGEE. As DNA, the CDR3 is TGTGCCAGCAGCGTAGGGTTCCCAACCGGGACTAGCGGGAGAGAATATTACGAGCAGTACTTC. Amino acid sequence: CASSVGFPTGTSGREYYEQYF.

V is TRBV27 and J is TRBJ1-6; the D gene is possibly TRBD1 (5 bases). V dropped 1 base and J dropped 6 bases, with 16 bases sitting between them. Germline values: CDR1 MNHEY, CDR2 SMNVEV (reference sequence). The CDR3 contains 17 residues. The CDR3 DNA sequence: TGTGCCAGCAGTTTATTTCGACTAGGGGATGGTAATTCACCCCTCCACTTT. Translating it yields CASSLFRLGDGNSPLHF.